This TCR beta chain was sequenced during a study of blood T cell repertoires in COVID-19. For the study at large: Material from acute and convalescent COVID-19 was sourced from the United States, Italy and Spain. PBMCs, B-cell-depleted T cells, or T cells provided the cDNA or gDNA that made up the material.

In the original workflow: Estimates of nucleated cell counts were drawn from the amplification of reference gene primers. Data came from immunoSEQ multiplex PCR; TCRdb stores just in-frame clones and leaves some out. V and J calls and clone size are those listed in that table; D and trimming were worked out from the DNA. The data hold 130,000 to 150,000 clones, with more than 70% observed a single time. V shed 6 bases and J shed 0 bases, with 12 bases lying between them. Germline lookup yields CDR1 MNHEY and CDR2 SVGAGI. This CDR3 contains 15 residues. The source of this sequence is a man aged 50 to 59 with active or convalescent COVID-19. This chain uses TRBV6-5 with TRBJ1-3; the D is unclear. The sequencing input was peripheral blood. The chain's CDR3 is CASRADRYSGNTIYF. CDR3 nucleotide sequence: TGTGCCAGCAGAGCGGACCGTTACTCTGGAAACACCATATATTTT.